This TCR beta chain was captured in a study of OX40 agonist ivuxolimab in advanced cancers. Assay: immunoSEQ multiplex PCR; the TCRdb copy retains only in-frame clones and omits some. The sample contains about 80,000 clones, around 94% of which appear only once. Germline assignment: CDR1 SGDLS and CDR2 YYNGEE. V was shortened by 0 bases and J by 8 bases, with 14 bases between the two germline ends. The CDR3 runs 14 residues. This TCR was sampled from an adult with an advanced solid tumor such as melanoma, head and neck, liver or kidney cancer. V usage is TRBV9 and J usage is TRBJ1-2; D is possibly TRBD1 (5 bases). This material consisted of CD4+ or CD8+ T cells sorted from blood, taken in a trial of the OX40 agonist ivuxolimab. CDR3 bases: TGTGCCAGCAGCGTAGCTGCGGGGCCTGGGGGCTACACCTTC. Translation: CASSVAAGPGGYTF. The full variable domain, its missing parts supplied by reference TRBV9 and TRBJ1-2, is DSGVTQTPKHLITATGQRVTLRCSPRSGDLSVYWYQQSLDQGLQFLIQYYNGEERAKGNILERFSAQQFPDLHSELNLSSLELGDSALYFCASSVAAGPGGYTFGSGTRLTVV.